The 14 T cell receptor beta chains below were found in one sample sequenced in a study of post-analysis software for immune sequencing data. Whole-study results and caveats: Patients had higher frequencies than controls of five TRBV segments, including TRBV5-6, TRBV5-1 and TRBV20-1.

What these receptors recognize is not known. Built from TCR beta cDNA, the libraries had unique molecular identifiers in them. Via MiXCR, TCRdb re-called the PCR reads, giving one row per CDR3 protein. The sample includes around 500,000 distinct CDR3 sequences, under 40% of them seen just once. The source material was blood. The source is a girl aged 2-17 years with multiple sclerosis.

CDR3 in DNA: TGCGCCAGCAGCTCGACAGGGGACGTCACCGGGGAGCTGTTTTTT. This translates into CASSSTGDVTGELFF. The chain joins TRBV5-1 to TRBJ2-2, with 8 bases lining up with TRBD1. V lost 3 bases, J lost 4 bases, and 5 bases stayed unmatched. CDR3 length equals 15 residues. CDR1 is SGHRS, CDR2 YFSETQ, per germline.

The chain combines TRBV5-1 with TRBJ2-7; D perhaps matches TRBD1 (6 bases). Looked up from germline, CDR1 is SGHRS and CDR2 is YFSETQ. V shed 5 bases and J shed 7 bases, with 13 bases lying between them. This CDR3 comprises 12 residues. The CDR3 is CASRRDNHEQYF. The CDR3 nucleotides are TGCGCCAGCAGGAGGGACAACCATGAGCAGTACTTC. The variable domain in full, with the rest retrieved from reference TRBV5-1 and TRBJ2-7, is KAGVTQTPRYLIKTRGQQVTLSCSPISGHRSVSWYQQTPGQGLQFLFEYFSETQRNKGNFPGRFSGRQFSNSRSEMNVSTLELGDSALYLCASRRDNHEQYFGPGTRLTVT.

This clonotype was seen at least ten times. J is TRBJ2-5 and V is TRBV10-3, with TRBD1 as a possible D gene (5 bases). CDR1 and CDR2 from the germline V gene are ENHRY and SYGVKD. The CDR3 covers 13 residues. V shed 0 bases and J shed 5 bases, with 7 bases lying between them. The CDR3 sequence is CAISESPGETQYF. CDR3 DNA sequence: TGTGCCATCAGTGAGTCCCCAGGGGAGACCCAGTACTTC.

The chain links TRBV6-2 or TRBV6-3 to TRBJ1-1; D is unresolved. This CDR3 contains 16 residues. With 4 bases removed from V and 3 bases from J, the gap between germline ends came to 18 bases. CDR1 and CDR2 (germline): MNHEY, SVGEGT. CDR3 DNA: TGTGCCAGCAGTTCTGGGTACGTAGTAGGGTACACTGAAGCTTTCTTT. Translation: CASSSGYVVGYTEAFF.

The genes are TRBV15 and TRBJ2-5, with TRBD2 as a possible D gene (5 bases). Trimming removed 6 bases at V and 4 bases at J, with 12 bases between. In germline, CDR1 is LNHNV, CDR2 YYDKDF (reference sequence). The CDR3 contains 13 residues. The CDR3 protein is CATREPAVETQYF. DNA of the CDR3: TGTGCCACCAGGGAACCAGCGGTAGAGACCCAGTACTTC.

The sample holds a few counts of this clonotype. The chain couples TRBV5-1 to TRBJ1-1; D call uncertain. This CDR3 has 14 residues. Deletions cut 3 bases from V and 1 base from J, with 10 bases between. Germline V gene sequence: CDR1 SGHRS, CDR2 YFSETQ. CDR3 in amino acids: CASSSFGRNTEAFF. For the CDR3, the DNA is TGCGCCAGCAGCTCATTCGGGCGGAACACTGAAGCTTTCTTT.

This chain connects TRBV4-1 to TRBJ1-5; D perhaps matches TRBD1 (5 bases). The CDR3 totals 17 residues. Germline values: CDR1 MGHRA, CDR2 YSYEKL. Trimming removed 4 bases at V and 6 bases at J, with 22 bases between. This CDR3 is CASSRSLQGVVGQPQHF. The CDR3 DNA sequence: TGCGCCAGCAGCCGTTCTCTCCAGGGTGTTGTAGGTCAGCCCCAGCATTTT.

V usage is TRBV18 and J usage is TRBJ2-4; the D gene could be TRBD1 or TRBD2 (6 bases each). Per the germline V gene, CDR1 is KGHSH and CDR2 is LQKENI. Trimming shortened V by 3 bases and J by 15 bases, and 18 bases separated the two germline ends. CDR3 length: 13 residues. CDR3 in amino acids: CASSPNREGGWYF. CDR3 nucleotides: TGTGCCAGCTCACCTAACCGTGAGGGGGGTTGGTACTTC. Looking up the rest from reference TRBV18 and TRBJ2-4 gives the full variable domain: NAGVMQNPRHLVRRRGQEARLRCSPMKGHSHVYWYRQLPEEGLKFMVYLQKENIIDESGMPKERFSAEFPKEGPSILRIQQVVRGDSAAYFCASSPNREGGWYFGAGTRLSVL.

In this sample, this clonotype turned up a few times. The CDR3 region has the DNA TGTGCCAGCAGTAAAACCGACAGAGAGACCCAGTACTTC. It yields the protein CASSKTDRETQYF. The chain carries TRBV7-3 and TRBJ2-5, with D maybe TRBD1 (5 bases). Between the trimmed V and J ends, which lost 6 bases and 4 bases, there was a span of 12 bases. Germline V gene lookup returns CDR1 SGHTA and CDR2 FQGTGA. The CDR3 consists of 13 residues. Full variable domain (missing parts from reference TRBV7-3 and TRBJ2-5): GAGVSQTPSNKVTEKGKYVELRCDPISGHTALYWYRQSLGQGPEFLIYFQGTGAADDSGLPNDRFFAVRPEGSVSTLKIQRTERGDSAVYLCASSKTDRETQYFGPGTRLLVL.

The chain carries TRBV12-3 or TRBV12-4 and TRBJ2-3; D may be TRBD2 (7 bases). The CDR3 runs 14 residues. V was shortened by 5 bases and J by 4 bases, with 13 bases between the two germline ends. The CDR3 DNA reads TGTGCCAGCAGTCGAGGGGGGGGCGCAGATACGCAGTATTTT. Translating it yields CASSRGGGADTQYF.

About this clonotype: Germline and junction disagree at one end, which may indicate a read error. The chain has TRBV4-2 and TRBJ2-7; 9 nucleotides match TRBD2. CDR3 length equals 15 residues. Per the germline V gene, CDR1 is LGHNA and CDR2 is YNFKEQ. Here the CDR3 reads CAGSQSGGPTYEQYF. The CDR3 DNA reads TGTGCCGGCAGCCAAAGCGGGGGGCCGACCTACGAGCAGTACTTC.

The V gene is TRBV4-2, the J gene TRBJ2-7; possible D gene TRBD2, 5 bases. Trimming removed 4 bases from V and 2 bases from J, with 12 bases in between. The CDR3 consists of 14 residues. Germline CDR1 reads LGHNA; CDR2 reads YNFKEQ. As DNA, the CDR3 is TGTGCCAGCAGCCCGGGCGGACTCGCCTACGAGCAGTACTTC. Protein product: CASSPGGLAYEQYF.

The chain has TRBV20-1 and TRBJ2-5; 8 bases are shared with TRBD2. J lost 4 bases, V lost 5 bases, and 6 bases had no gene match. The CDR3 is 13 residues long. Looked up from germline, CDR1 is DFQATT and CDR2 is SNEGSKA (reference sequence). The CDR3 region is CSAGATSGETQYF. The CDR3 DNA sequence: TGCAGTGCTGGGGCCACTAGCGGAGAGACCCAGTACTTC.

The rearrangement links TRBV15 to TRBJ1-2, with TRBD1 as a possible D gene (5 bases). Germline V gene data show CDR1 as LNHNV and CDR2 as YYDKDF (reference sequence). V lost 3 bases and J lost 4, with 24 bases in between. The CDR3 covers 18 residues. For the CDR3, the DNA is TGTGCCACCAGCAGGCACCAGGCTCCGGGACCGCGTAGCTATGGCTACACCTTC. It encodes CATSRHQAPGPRSYGYTF.